A selection of T cell receptor beta chains follows, all from one sample in a study of CXCR3-negative and CXCR3-positive naive CD8 T cells. Reanalyzing the 5' RACE reads, TCRdb keeps one entry per CDR3 protein, without DNA. The listing contains some 130,000 distinct CDR3 sequences. Sample: naive CXCR3- CD8+ T cells from blood. The origin of the receptors is a human donor in good health. Some clones in this sample may be carry-over from other donors' samples. The CDR3 runs from the conserved cysteine through the conserved F or W.

J gene | V gene | CDR3 protein
TRBJ1-2 | TRBV12-3/TRBV12-4 | CASTPVRYDYGYTF
TRBJ2-1 | TRBV4-2 | CASSQALAGGRDEQFF
TRBJ2-5 | TRBV6-6 | CASITGEYQETQYF
TRBJ1-1 | TRBV19 | CASSKGYWVTEAFF
TRBJ2-5 | TRBV5-6 | CASSHRGYQETQYF
TRBJ2-1 | TRBV29-1 | CSVELTGARQFF
TRBJ2-7 | TRBV7-3 | CAISPTSRDRAHF
TRBJ2-5 | TRBV7-2 | CASRPLAAQETQYF
TRBJ2-1 | TRBV24-1 | CATSRGRNSYNEQFF
TRBJ2-7 | TRBV10-3 | CAIKEGSSYEQYF
TRBJ2-3 | TRBV7-9 | CASSLVGAGVTDTQYF
TRBJ2-1 | TRBV25-1 | CASSLRSAAYNEQFF
TRBJ2-5 | TRBV28 | CASGSGGETQYF
TRBJ2-4 | TRBV27 | CASSFGGSQYF
TRBJ2-1 | TRBV20-1 | CSARTSALSSYNEQFF
TRBJ2-3 | TRBV10-3 | CAISGVPGDTQYF